There are a few counts of the clone carrying this TCR beta chain. What it binds is not known. cDNA prepared by RNA extraction and subsequent reverse transcription served as the template for sequencing. Method: immunoSEQ multiplex PCR; TCRdb's copy keeps in-frame clones and lacks some. In the table there are around 200,000 clones, 64% of which are singletons. Treatment described: oral pan-JAK inhibitor, 5-10 mg twice daily. The germline V gene encodes CDR1 LGHNA and CDR2 YNFKEQ. The CDR3 extends over 12 amino acids. The ends were cut back, 1 base at V and 7 bases at J, with 7 bases in the middle. The data originate from a study of CD8+ T cells in alopecia areata. Study-level results: The study found tofacitinib significantly decreased scalp clonality and expanded CD8+ clones among the top 100.

This sequence was found in a human donor with alopecia areata. The chain joins TRBV4-2 to TRBJ2-5; D not certain. The sample consisted of CD4+ T cells sorted from blood, taken at week 4, from a patient treated with tofacitinib. The CDR3: CASSQGAGTQYF. The CDR3 nucleotides are TGTGCCAGCAGCCAAGGGGCTGGGACCCAGTACTTC.